The subject of this entry is one TCR beta chain. PCR involved 60 Vbeta and 13 Jbeta primers. TCRdb's copy holds only in-frame clones and misses some; the assay was immunoSEQ multiplex PCR. This table has about 77,000 clones, over 65% appearing once. This specimen comes from a study of cytomegalovirus exposure and HLA in healthy donors. The germline CDR1 and CDR2 sequences are ENHRY and SYGVKD. This CDR3 has 12 amino acids. Trimming pared 5 bases from V and 4 bases from J, leaving 5 bases between. This rearrangement joins TRBV10-3 to TRBJ2-2; no firm D call. Sequences were obtained from PBMCs. This clonotype was obtained from a man in his forties in good health and CMV-seronegative. The CDR3, as DNA: TGTGCCATCAGTCCTAGCACCGGGGAGCTGTTTTTT. This codes for CAISPSTGELFF.